One sample yielded the 6 T cell receptor beta chains listed below, sequenced in a study of cytomegalovirus exposure and HLA in healthy donors. In the PCR, 60 Vbeta and 13 Jbeta primers were used. Data came from immunoSEQ multiplex PCR; TCRdb stores just in-frame clones and leaves some out. The sample lists 180,000 or so clones, roughly 9.5% seen once, with 1% to 1.5% in the top ten. Sequenced: PBMCs. Receptors originate from a woman aged 30 to 39 in good health and CMV-seropositive.

The rearrangement links TRBV5-6 to TRBJ2-2, with D possibly TRBD1 on 5 matching bases. Germline assignment: CDR1 SGHDT and CDR2 YYEEEE. The CDR3 is 16 residues long. V lost 0 bases to trimming and J lost 2 bases, with 11 bases between them. The CDR3 sequence: CASSLETAVNTGELFF. The CDR3 DNA follows: TGTGCCAGCAGCTTGGAGACAGCAGTTAACACCGGGGAGCTGTTTTTT.

This clone was seen only once. V usage is TRBV19 and J usage is TRBJ2-1, with 16 bases lining up with TRBD2. The CDR3 length is 15 residues. The junction had 3 bases not matched to a gene; V was cut back by 8 bases and J by 5 bases. Germline lookup yields CDR1 LNHDA and CDR2 SQIVND (reference sequence). The CDR3 region is CASGTSGRENNEQFF. CDR3 nucleotides: TGTGCCAGTGGGACTAGCGGGAGGGAGAACAATGAGCAGTTCTTC. The full variable domain, rest sourced from reference TRBV19 and TRBJ2-1, is DGGITQSPKYLFRKEGQNVTLSCEQNLNHDAMYWYRQDPGQGLRLIYYSQIVNDFQKGDIAEGYSVSREKKESFPLTVTSAQKNPTAFYLCASGTSGRENNEQFFGPGTRLTVL.

A few counts support this clone. This rearrangement joins TRBV6-4 to TRBJ2-7; 10 bases fit TRBD2. Trimming took 7 bases from V and 6 from J; bases not matched to a gene: 15. From germline, CDR1 is MRHNA and CDR2 SNTAGT. The CDR3 is made up of 16 amino acids. The CDR3 protein is CASTPLSAGGPLEQYF. CDR3 DNA sequence: TGTGCCAGCACCCCCCTCTCAGCGGGAGGGCCTCTCGAGCAGTACTTC.

This clone was found many times. The CDR3 coding sequence is TGCGCCAGCAGCCCCCCTTCCTGGGACAGCCGCTCCTACAATGAGCAGTTCTTC. This gives the protein CASSPPSWDSRSYNEQFF. The V gene is TRBV4-1, the J gene TRBJ2-1; 7 bases line up with TRBD1. Germline CDR1 reads MGHRA; CDR2 reads YSYEKL. The CDR3 loop spans 18 amino acids. Trimming took 4 bases from V and 0 from J; bases not matched to a gene: 12.

This clone showed up just a few times. The chain joins TRBV10-1 to TRBJ2-3, with 8 bases identical to TRBD2. Germline values: CDR1 WNHNN, CDR2 SYGVQD (reference sequence). V lost 3 bases and J lost 1; bases outside the gene matches: 3. The CDR3 length is 15 residues. For the CDR3, the DNA is TGCGCCAGCAGTGAACTAGCGGCAGGCACAGATACGCAGTATTTT. Its protein is CASSELAAGTDTQYF.

The J gene is TRBJ1-2, the V gene TRBV6-5, with D possibly TRBD1 on 5 matching bases. CDR1 is MNHEY, CDR2 SVGAGI, per germline. This CDR3 region has 14 residues. The V and J ends lost 6 bases and 5 bases respectively, with 16 bases between them. The CDR3 bases are TGTGCCAGCAGAAGGGACGCCGGGGGGTATGGCTACACCTTC. This gives the protein CASRRDAGGYGYTF.